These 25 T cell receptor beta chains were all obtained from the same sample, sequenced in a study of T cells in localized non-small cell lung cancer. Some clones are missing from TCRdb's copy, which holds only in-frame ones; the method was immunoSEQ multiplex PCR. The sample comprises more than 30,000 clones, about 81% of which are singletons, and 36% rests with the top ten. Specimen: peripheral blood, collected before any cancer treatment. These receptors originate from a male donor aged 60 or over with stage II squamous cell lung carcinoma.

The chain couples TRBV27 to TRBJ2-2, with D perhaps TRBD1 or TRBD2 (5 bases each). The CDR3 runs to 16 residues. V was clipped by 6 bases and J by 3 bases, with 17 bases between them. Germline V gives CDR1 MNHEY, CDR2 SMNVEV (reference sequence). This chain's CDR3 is CASSSTGLRDTGELFF. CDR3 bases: TGTGCCAGCAGCTCTACAGGACTTAGGGACACCGGGGAGCTGTTTTTT.

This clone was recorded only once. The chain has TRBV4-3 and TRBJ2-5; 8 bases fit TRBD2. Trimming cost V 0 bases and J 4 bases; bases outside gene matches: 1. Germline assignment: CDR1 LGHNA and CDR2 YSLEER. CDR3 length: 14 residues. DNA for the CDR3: TGCGCCAGCAGCCAAGATAGCGGGGTAGAGACCCAGTACTTC. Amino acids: CASSQDSGVETQYF.

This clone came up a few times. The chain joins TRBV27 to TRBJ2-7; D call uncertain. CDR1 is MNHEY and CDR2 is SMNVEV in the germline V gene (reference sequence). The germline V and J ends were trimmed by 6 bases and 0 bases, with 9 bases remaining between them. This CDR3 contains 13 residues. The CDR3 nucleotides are TGTGCCAGCAGCCCTCCCTTCTCCTACGAGCAGTACTTC. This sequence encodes CASSPPFSYEQYF.

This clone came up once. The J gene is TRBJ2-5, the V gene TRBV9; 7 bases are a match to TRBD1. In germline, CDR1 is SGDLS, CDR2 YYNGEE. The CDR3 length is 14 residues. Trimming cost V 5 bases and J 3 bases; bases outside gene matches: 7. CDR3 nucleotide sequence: TGTGCCAGCAGTATCCGGGACAGAAAAGAGACCCAGTACTTC. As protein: CASSIRDRKETQYF.

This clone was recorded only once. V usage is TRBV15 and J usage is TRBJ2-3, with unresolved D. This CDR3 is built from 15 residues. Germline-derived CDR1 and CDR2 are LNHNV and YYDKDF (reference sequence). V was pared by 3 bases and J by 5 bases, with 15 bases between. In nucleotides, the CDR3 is TGTGCCACCAGCAGCAACTTAGGTTCGGTAGATACGCAGTATTTT. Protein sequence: CATSSNLGSVDTQYF. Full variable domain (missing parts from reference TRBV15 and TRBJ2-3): DAMVIQNPRYQVTQFGKPVTLSCSQTLNHNVMYWYQQKSSQAPKLLFHYYDKDFNNEADTPDNFQSRRPNTSFCFLDIRSPGLGDTAMYLCATSSNLGSVDTQYFGPGTRLTVL.

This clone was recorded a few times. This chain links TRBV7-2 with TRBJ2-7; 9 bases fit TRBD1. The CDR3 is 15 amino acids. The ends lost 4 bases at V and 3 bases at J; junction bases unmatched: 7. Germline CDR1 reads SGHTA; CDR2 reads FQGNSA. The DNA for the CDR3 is TGTGCCAGCAGCTCACCCGACAGGGGGAACTACGAGCAGTACTTC. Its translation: CASSSPDRGNYEQYF.

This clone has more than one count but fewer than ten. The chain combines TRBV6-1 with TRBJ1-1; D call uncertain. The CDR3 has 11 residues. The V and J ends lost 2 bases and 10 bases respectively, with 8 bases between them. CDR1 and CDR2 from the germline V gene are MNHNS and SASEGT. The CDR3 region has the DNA TGTGCCAGCAGTGAATGGGTTAGAGCTTTCTTT. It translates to CASSEWVRAFF.

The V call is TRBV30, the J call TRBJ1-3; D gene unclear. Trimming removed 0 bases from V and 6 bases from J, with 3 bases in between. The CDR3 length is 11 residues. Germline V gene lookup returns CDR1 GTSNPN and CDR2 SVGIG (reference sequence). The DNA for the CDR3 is TGTGCCTGGAGTGTGGAAAACACCATATATTTT. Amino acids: CAWSVENTIYF.

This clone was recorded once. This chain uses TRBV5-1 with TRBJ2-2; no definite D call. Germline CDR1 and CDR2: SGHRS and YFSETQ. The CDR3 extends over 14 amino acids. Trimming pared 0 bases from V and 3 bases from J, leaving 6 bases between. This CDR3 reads CASSLAPDTGELFF. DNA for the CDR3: TGCGCCAGCAGCTTGGCCCCGGACACCGGGGAGCTGTTTTTT.

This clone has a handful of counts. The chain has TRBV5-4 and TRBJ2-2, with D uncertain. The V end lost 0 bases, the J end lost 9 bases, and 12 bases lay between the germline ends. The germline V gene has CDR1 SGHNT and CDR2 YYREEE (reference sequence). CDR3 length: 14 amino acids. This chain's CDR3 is CASSLGWLPWELFF. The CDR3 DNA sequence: TGTGCCAGCAGCTTGGGTTGGCTTCCCTGGGAGCTGTTTTTT.

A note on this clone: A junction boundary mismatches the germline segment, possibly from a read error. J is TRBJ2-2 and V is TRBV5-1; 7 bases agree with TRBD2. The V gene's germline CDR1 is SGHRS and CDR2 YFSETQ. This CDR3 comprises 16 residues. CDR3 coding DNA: TGCGCCAGCAGCTGGGGAGGGGCAGGGAACTCCGGGGAGCTGTTTTTT. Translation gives CASSWGGAGNSGELFF.

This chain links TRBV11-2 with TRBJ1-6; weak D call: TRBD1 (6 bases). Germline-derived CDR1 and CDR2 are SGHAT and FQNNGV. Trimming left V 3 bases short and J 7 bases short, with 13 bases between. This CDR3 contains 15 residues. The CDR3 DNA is TGTGCCAGCAGCTTCCAGGGGCGCGGAAATTCACCCCTCCACTTT. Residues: CASSFQGRGNSPLHF.

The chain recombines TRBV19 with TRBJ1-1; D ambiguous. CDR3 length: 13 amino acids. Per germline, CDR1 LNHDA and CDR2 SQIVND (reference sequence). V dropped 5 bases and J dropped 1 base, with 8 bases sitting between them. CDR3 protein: CASSGGWNTEAFF. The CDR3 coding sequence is TGTGCCAGTAGTGGAGGCTGGAACACTGAAGCTTTCTTT.

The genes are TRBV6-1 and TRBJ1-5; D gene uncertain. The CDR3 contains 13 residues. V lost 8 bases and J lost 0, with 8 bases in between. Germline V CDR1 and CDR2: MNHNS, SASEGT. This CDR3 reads CASRENSNQPQHF. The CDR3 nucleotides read TGTGCCAGCCGAGAAAATAGCAATCAGCCCCAGCATTTT.

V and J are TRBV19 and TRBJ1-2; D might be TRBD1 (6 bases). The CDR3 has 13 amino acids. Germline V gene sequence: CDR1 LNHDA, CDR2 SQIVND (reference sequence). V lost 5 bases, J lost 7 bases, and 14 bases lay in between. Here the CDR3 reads CASSVRGISGYTF. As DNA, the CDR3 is TGTGCCAGTAGTGTCAGGGGTATCTCTGGCTACACCTTC. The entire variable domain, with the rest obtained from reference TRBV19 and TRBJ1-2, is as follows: DGGITQSPKYLFRKEGQNVTLSCEQNLNHDAMYWYRQDPGQGLRLIYYSQIVNDFQKGDIAEGYSVSREKKESFPLTVTSAQKNPTAFYLCASSVRGISGYTFGSGTRLTVV.

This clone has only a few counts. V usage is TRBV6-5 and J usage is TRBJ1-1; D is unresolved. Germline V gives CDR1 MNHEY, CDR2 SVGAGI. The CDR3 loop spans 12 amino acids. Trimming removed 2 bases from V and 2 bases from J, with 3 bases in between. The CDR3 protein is CASSYPNTEAFF. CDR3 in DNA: TGTGCCAGCAGTTACCCTAACACTGAAGCTTTCTTT.

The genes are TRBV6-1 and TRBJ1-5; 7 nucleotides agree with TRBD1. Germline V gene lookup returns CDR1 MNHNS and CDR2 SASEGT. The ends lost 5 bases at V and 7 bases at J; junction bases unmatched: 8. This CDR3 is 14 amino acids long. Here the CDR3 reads CASSRVGTEQPQHF. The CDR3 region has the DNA TGTGCCAGCAGTCGGGTGGGGACAGAACAGCCCCAGCATTTT.

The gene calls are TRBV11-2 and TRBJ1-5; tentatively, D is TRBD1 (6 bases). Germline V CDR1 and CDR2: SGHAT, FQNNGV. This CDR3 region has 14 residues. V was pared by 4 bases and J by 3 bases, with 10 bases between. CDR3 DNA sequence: TGTGCCAGCAGCTCGGGACACCTCAATCAGCCCCAGCATTTT. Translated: CASSSGHLNQPQHF.

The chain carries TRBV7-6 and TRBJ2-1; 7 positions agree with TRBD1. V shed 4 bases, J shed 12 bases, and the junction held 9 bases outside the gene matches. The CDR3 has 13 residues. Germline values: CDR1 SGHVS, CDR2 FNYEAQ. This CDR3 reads CASSSMTGLRQFF. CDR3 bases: TGTGCCAGCAGCTCCATGACAGGGTTGCGGCAGTTCTTC.

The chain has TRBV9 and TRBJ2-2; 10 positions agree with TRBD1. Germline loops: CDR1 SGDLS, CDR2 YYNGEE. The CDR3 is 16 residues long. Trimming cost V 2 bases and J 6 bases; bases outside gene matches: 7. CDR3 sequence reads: CASSVRTGGNSGELFF. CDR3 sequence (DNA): TGTGCCAGCAGCGTTAGGACAGGGGGGAATTCCGGGGAGCTGTTTTTT.

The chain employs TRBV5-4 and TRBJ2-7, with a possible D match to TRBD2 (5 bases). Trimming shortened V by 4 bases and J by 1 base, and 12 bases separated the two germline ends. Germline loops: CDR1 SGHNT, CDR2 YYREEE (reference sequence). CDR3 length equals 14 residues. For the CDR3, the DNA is TGTGCCAGCAGCCGAGGGCCAGAATCCTACGAGCAGTACTTC. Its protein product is CASSRGPESYEQYF.

The CDR3 reads CASSQTTVREGFGTQYF. The CDR3 coding sequence is TGCGCCAGCAGCCAAACAACAGTGAGAGAAGGGTTTGGTACGCAGTATTTT. V and J are TRBV4-1 and TRBJ2-3; D gene ambiguous. V shed 2 bases and J shed 8 bases, with 23 bases lying between them. Germline lookup yields CDR1 MGHRA and CDR2 YSYEKL. This CDR3 spans 17 amino acids.

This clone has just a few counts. The CDR3 DNA follows: TGTGCCAGCAGCGGGCTAAGGTCGAACACTGAAGCTTTCTTT. Its protein product is CASSGLRSNTEAFF. The chain joins TRBV11-2 to TRBJ1-1; D not resolved. The CDR3 runs 14 residues. Germline-derived CDR1 and CDR2 are SGHAT and FQNNGV. Deletions cut 5 bases from V and 1 base from J, with 11 bases between.

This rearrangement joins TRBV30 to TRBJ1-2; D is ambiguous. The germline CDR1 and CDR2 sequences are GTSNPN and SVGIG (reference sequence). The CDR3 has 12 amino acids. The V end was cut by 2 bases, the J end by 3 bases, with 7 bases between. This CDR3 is CAWSSWDYGYTF. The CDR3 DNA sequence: TGTGCCTGGAGTAGTTGGGACTATGGCTACACCTTC.

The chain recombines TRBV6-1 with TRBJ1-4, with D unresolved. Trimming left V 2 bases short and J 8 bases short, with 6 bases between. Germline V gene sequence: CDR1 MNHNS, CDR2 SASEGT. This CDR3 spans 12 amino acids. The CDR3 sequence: CASSENGEKLFF. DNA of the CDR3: TGTGCCAGCAGTGAAAACGGGGAAAAACTGTTTTTT.